This TCR beta chain was sequenced during a study of regulatory T cells in long-lasting Graves disease. Study at large: For under 3 months, newly diagnosed Graves' patients had been taking antithyroid drugs.

Library construction for TCR beta used iRepertoire HTBI primers and Arm-PCR of CDR3 regions. One entry per CDR3 protein, called by TCRdb with MiXCR from the multiplex PCR reads. The data contain about 440,000 distinct CDR3 sequences, about 17% of them singletons. This clonotype was seen repeatedly, ten times or more. The V gene's germline CDR1 is SGHTA and CDR2 FQGNSA. This CDR3 has 15 amino acids. The J segment lost 7 bases and the V segment lost 3 bases, leaving 9 bases of the junction unmatched. As to time point: newly diagnosed GD, antithyroid drugs for less than 3 months. RNA isolated from PBMCs was used to make the TCR library. These records were also assigned to another study, of T cells in Graves' hyperthyroidism and ophthalmopathy. This second report adds: TCR CDR3 regions were first amplified by RT-PCR with HTBI primers.

The material sequenced was peripheral blood mononuclear cells (PBMCs), taken at new diagnosis, from a patient treated with antithyroid drugs. The rearrangement links TRBV7-2 to TRBJ2-7; 10 nucleotides line up with TRBD2. The receptor comes from a woman aged 18-29 years with Graves disease. The CDR3 region has the DNA TGTGCCAGCAGCTTTTCCCTAGCGGGAGTCGGTGAGCAGTACTTC. Protein sequence: CASSFSLAGVGEQYF.